A single sample gave rise to the 27 T cell receptor beta chains below, sequenced in a study of shared clonotypes between healthy human individuals. This table comes from immunoSEQ multiplex PCR, and its TCRdb copy is limited to in-frame clones, with some not included. The sample carries about 1,900,000 clones, about 95% recorded once. Naive-designated CD8 cells lacked CD45RO, were positively enriched for CCR7, and omitted terminally differentiated effector memory CD45RA+ cells. Sequencing was done on a sample of naive CD8+ T cells sorted from blood. The receptor set was obtained from a man in his late teens or twenties in good health.

With regard to this clone: The junction departs from germline at one end; a sequencing error may be responsible. CDR3 nucleotides: TGTGCTAGCAGCTTGGGGCAGGGCCTATACGAGCAGTACTTC. Its protein product is CASSLGQGLYEQYF. The gene calls are TRBV7-7 and TRBJ2-7; a weak D match, TRBD1 (5 bases). The CDR3 covers 14 residues. Per germline, CDR1 SSHAT and CDR2 FNYEAQ (reference sequence).

The CDR3 nucleotides are TGCGCCAGCAGTGAACTAACGTCATCCTACAATGAGCAGTTCTTC. Its protein is CASSELTSSYNEQFF. The genes are TRBV10-2 and TRBJ2-1; D unclear. With 3 bases removed from V and 1 base from J, the gap between germline ends came to 10 bases. The CDR3 runs to 15 residues. Germline V lookup: CDR1 WSHSY, CDR2 SAAADI.

Details on this clone: This specimen includes other DNA sequences encoding the same CDR3. The chain uses TRBV6-5 and TRBJ2-3, with 11 bases fitting TRBD2. Germline loops: CDR1 MNHEY, CDR2 SVGAGI. V lost 3 bases to trimming and J lost 3 bases; unmatched junction nucleotides: 2. This CDR3 is built from 15 residues. The CDR3 DNA is TGTGCCAGCAGTTATCTAGCGGGAGGAACAGATACGCAGTATTTT. It yields the protein CASSYLAGGTDTQYF.

J is TRBJ2-7 and V is TRBV5-4; D not resolved. Germline-derived CDR1 and CDR2 are SGHNT and YYREEE (reference sequence). V was shortened by 3 bases and J by 0 bases, with 13 bases between the two germline ends. This CDR3 comprises 15 residues. This CDR3 reads CASSSTRSSSYEQYF. The CDR3 DNA follows: TGTGCCAGCAGCTCCACCAGGAGCAGCTCCTACGAGCAGTACTTC.

The rearrangement joins TRBV27 to TRBJ2-3, with 11 bases aligning to TRBD2. Per germline, CDR1 MNHEY and CDR2 SMNVEV (reference sequence). The CDR3 has 14 residues. Trimming cost V 7 bases and J 3 bases; bases outside gene matches: 3. This CDR3 reads CASNLAGGTDTQYF. The CDR3 region has the DNA TGTGCCAGCAACCTAGCGGGGGGAACAGATACGCAGTATTTT.

This chain uses TRBV6-1 with TRBJ2-7, with D maybe TRBD2 (6 bases). The CDR3 is 14 residues long. Between the trimmed V and J ends, which lost 6 bases and 2 bases, there was a span of 14 bases. Germline values: CDR1 MNHNS, CDR2 SASEGT. Here the CDR3 DNA reads TGTGCCAGCAGGCCAGTCCTAGCGACCTACGAGCAGTACTTC. Translated: CASRPVLATYEQYF.

The chain links TRBV6-5 to TRBJ1-1; D is possibly TRBD1 (5 bases). Germline-derived CDR1 and CDR2 are MNHEY and SVGAGI. Trimming took off 6 bases at V and 0 bases at J, with 11 bases between the two ends. The CDR3 is 14 residues long. The CDR3 loop reads CASRSGKVNTEAFF. CDR3 DNA sequence: TGTGCCAGCAGGTCAGGGAAGGTGAACACTGAAGCTTTCTTT.

The rearrangement links TRBV7-9 to TRBJ2-2; D might be TRBD2 (6 bases). The length of the CDR3 is 14 residues. The germline V gene encodes CDR1 SEHNR and CDR2 FQNEAQ (reference sequence). The V gene lost 4 bases and the J gene lost 2 bases, with 8 bases spanning the gap. CDR3 nucleotide sequence: TGTGCCAGCAGCTGGGGACTCAACACCGGGGAGCTGTTTTTT. It encodes CASSWGLNTGELFF.

The J gene is TRBJ2-3, the V gene TRBV4-1, with 10 nucleotides matching TRBD2. V shed 2 bases, J shed 1 base, and the junction held 6 bases outside the gene matches. Germline V gene lookup returns CDR1 MGHRA and CDR2 YSYEKL. The CDR3 runs 17 residues. The CDR3 DNA is TGCGCCAGCAGCCAAAGCGGGGGGGCTTGGGGCACAGATACGCAGTATTTT. It translates to CASSQSGGAWGTDTQYF.

V and J are TRBV10-2 and TRBJ2-5; tentatively, D is TRBD1 (5 bases). The CDR3 length is 13 residues. Looked up from germline, CDR1 is WSHSY and CDR2 is SAAADI. Trimming cost V 5 bases and J 4 bases, with 11 bases left between them. CDR3 bases: TGCGCCAGCAGTTCATTGACAGTAGAGACCCAGTACTTC. Protein product: CASSSLTVETQYF.

The rearrangement links TRBV12-5 to TRBJ2-7, with 8 bases lining up with TRBD2. Germline values: CDR1 LGHNT, CDR2 FRNRAP. V lost 2 bases, J lost 2 bases, and 2 bases stayed unmatched. The CDR3 totals 14 residues. The CDR3 loop is CASGLTSGTYEQYF. Here the CDR3 DNA reads TGTGCTAGTGGTTTGACTAGCGGTACCTACGAGCAGTACTTC.

The chain carries TRBV7-9 and TRBJ1-4, with D perhaps matching TRBD1 (5 bases). V was clipped by 5 bases and J by 9 bases, with 19 bases between them. Germline values: CDR1 SEHNR, CDR2 FQNEAQ (reference sequence). There are 15 residues in the CDR3. CDR3 loop: CASSNTGGNRQKLFF. Written as DNA, the CDR3 is TGTGCCAGCAGCAATACCGGGGGGAACAGACAAAAACTGTTTTTT. Variable domain in full (rest from reference TRBV7-9 and TRBJ1-4): DTGVSQNPRHKITKRGQNVTFRCDPISEHNRLYWYRQTLGQGPEFLTYFQNEAQLEKSRLLSDRFSAERPKGSFSTLEIQRTEQGDSAMYLCASSNTGGNRQKLFFGSGTQLSVL.

The chain carries TRBV5-1 and TRBJ1-2, with D unclear. Deletions cut 4 bases from V and 8 bases from J, with 18 bases between. CDR1 SGHRS and CDR2 YFSETQ come from the germline V gene. The CDR3 contains 14 residues. In nucleotides, the CDR3 is TGCGCCAGCAGCCCGGGGTATGGTTCGGAAGGCTACACCTTC. Amino acid sequence: CASSPGYGSEGYTF.

V usage is TRBV5-4 and J usage is TRBJ2-3, with TRBD1 matching over 8 bases. This CDR3 spans 20 amino acids. Looked up from germline, CDR1 is SGHNT and CDR2 is YYREEE (reference sequence). The ends lost 3 bases at V and 0 bases at J; junction bases unmatched: 18. The CDR3 coding sequence is TGTGCCAGCAGCTCGAAGGGACAGGTCTACGTTAGCCCTAGCACAGATACGCAGTATTTT. Translated: CASSSKGQVYVSPSTDTQYF.

This sequence joins TRBV4-3 and TRBJ2-1; D may be TRBD2 (5 bases). Per germline, CDR1 LGHNA and CDR2 YSLEER. V gave up 4 bases and J gave up 1 base, with 14 bases separating them. This CDR3 has 16 amino acids. CDR3 loop: CASSREGIGSYNEQFF. The CDR3, as DNA: TGCGCCAGCAGCCGAGAGGGTATAGGGTCCTACAATGAGCAGTTCTTC.

V gene TRBV9 combines with J gene TRBJ2-7, with TRBD2 matching over 7 bases. The germline V gene has CDR1 SGDLS and CDR2 YYNGEE. There are 12 residues in the CDR3. Trimming took 7 bases from V and 3 from J; bases not matched to a gene: 4. CDR3 in amino acids: CASGPGGYEQYF. CDR3 nucleotides: TGTGCCAGCGGTCCGGGGGGCTACGAGCAGTACTTC.

V gene TRBV30 combines with J gene TRBJ1-2, with a weak D call TRBD1 (6 bases). The germline V gene encodes CDR1 GTSNPN and CDR2 SVGIG (reference sequence). Trimming took off 2 bases at V and 5 bases at J, with 24 bases between the two ends. CDR3 length: 17 amino acids. The CDR3 DNA sequence: TGTGCCTGGAGTCAACAGGGCCACCCTCTACCCGCTTATGGCTACACCTTC. Amino acids: CAWSQQGHPLPAYGYTF.

The rearrangement joins TRBV4-1 to TRBJ1-1; D not resolved. The CDR3 sequence is 18 residues long. V lost 1 base and J lost 1, with 19 bases in between. Per the germline V gene, CDR1 is MGHRA and CDR2 is YSYEKL. The CDR3 loop is CASSQVESFSAENTEAFF. CDR3 bases: TGCGCCAGCAGCCAAGTAGAGAGTTTTTCCGCCGAGAACACTGAAGCTTTCTTT.

The J gene is TRBJ1-2, the V gene TRBV28; D unclear. CDR1 and CDR2 (germline): MDHEN, SYDVKM. CDR3 length equals 15 residues. V gave up 4 bases and J gave up 8 bases, with 20 bases separating them. CDR3 sequence reads: CASSSTPEEEEGYTF. CDR3 bases: TGTGCCAGCAGTTCTACTCCTGAAGAAGAAGAGGGCTACACCTTC.

This clone was counted a single time. The chain joins TRBV12-5 to TRBJ2-5; TRBD2 agrees at 7 bases. Germline CDR1 and CDR2: LGHNT and FRNRAP. Trimming removed 8 bases from V and 1 base from J; junction bases left unmatched: 4. This CDR3 is built from 13 residues. The DNA for the CDR3 is TGTGCTAGTTCGGCTAGCGGCCAAGAGACCCAGTACTTC. This translates into CASSASGQETQYF.

The CDR3 DNA sequence: TGTGCTAGTGGTTTGGAATATTCACTAGCGGGAGGGCCAGGTGAGCAGTTCTTC. Protein product: CASGLEYSLAGGPGEQFF. The genes are TRBV12-5 and TRBJ2-1; the match to TRBD2 covers 13 bases. The germline CDR1 and CDR2 sequences are LGHNT and FRNRAP. The trim removed 1 base at V and 9 bases at J, leaving 12 bases unmatched. CDR3 length equals 18 residues.

This clone occurred once. J is TRBJ1-3 and V is TRBV2; D unclear. Germline V lookup: CDR1 SNHLY, CDR2 FYNNEI. This CDR3 is built from 14 residues. Trimming shortened V by 3 bases and J by 0 bases, and 6 bases separated the two germline ends. CDR3 sequence reads: CASSERVSGNTIYF. The CDR3 bases are TGTGCCAGCAGTGAGAGGGTCTCTGGAAACACCATATATTTT.

This clone was detected only a few times. Other nucleotide sequences in the sample specify the same CDR3. This chain joins TRBV27 and TRBJ1-6; the D is unclear. V lost 2 bases and J lost 10, with 12 bases in between. The CDR3 totals 14 residues. CDR1 is MNHEY and CDR2 is SMNVEV in the germline V gene (reference sequence). In DNA, the CDR3 is TGTGCCAGCAGTTTAGACCGAGCTGGGTCACCCCTCCACTTT. Translation gives CASSLDRAGSPLHF.

The CDR3 is CASSGQGFGDTQYF. The CDR3 nucleotides read TGTGCCAGCAGCGGACAGGGGTTCGGAGATACGCAGTATTTT. The chain carries TRBV7-9 and TRBJ2-3, with TRBD1 identical over 9 bases. Germline lookup yields CDR1 SEHNR and CDR2 FQNEAQ (reference sequence). CDR3 length: 14 amino acids. V lost 5 bases, J lost 5 bases, and 5 bases stayed unmatched.

The rearrangement joins TRBV4-1 to TRBJ2-7; TRBD2 matches at 7 bases. The germline CDR1 and CDR2 sequences are MGHRA and YSYEKL. V shed 4 bases, J shed 3 bases, and the junction held 18 bases outside the gene matches. There are 18 residues in the CDR3. This CDR3 reads CASSPRAFGAGVYYEQYF. In DNA form, the CDR3 reads TGCGCCAGCAGCCCCCGGGCGTTTGGGGCGGGAGTATACTACGAGCAGTACTTC.

This clone was seen only once. V is TRBV5-6 and J is TRBJ1-4; no definite D call. With 4 bases removed from V and 6 bases from J, the gap between germline ends came to 16 bases. CDR1 is SGHDT and CDR2 is YYEEEE in the germline V gene. The CDR3 runs 15 residues. CDR3 DNA: TGTGCCAGCAGCCCCCCCGGGGAGGCCTATGAAAAACTGTTTTTT. Protein product: CASSPPGEAYEKLFF.

The V call is TRBV27, the J call TRBJ2-5; no definite D call. This CDR3 is 12 amino acids long. The germline V gene encodes CDR1 MNHEY and CDR2 SMNVEV (reference sequence). Trimming took off 8 bases at V and 2 bases at J, with 9 bases between the two ends. CDR3: CASGILQETQYF. The CDR3 nucleotides read TGTGCCAGCGGGATTCTTCAAGAGACCCAGTACTTC.